Below, 26 T cell receptor beta chains from the same sample are listed, as sequenced in a study of cytomegalovirus exposure and HLA in healthy donors. PCR primers comprised 60 Vbeta and 13 Jbeta primers. The assay was immunoSEQ multiplex PCR, and TCRdb's table has in-frame clones only and misses some. The sample shows about 100,000 clones, 77% of them seen only once. Sequencing was performed on PBMCs. The receptors originated from a male donor in good health and CMV-seronegative.

This chain joins TRBV14 and TRBJ1-1; D gene ambiguous. Per the germline V gene, CDR1 is SGHDN and CDR2 is FVKESK. The CDR3 covers 15 residues. V was trimmed by 1 base and J by 0 bases, leaving 9 bases between them. CDR3 DNA: TGTGCCAGCAGCCAAGGGGCAGCCATGAACACTGAAGCTTTCTTT. It yields the protein CASSQGAAMNTEAFF.

The gene calls are TRBV18 and TRBJ2-3; possibly TRBD2 for D (6 bases). The germline CDR1 and CDR2 sequences are KGHSH and LQKENI. The V end lost 6 bases, the J end lost 1 base, and 14 bases lay between the germline ends. CDR3 length: 15 amino acids. DNA of the CDR3: TGTGCCAGCTCGATACTGCGGGACCGCACAGATACGCAGTATTTT. Translation: CASSILRDRTDTQYF.

V and J are TRBV6-1 and TRBJ2-5; tentatively, D is TRBD1 (6 bases). Trimming took 4 bases from V and 3 from J, leaving 15 bases between them. This CDR3 contains 15 residues. Germline assignment: CDR1 MNHNS and CDR2 SASEGT. In nucleotides, the CDR3 is TGTGCCAGCAGTGTAGGGGGTCGATTTAAAGAGACCCAGTACTTC. Protein: CASSVGGRFKETQYF.

CDR3 in amino acids: CASAEPSGSTDTQYF. The CDR3 nucleotides read TGTGCCTCAGCAGAGCCTAGCGGTAGCACAGATACGCAGTATTTT. This chain joins TRBV6-1 and TRBJ2-3; 7 bases map to TRBD2. The trim removed 11 bases at V and 0 bases at J, leaving 11 bases unmatched. Looked up from germline, CDR1 is MNHNS and CDR2 is SASEGT. The CDR3 has 15 amino acids.

The chain carries TRBV13 and TRBJ2-3; 9 positions match TRBD2. The V segment lost 5 bases and the J segment 0 bases; nucleotides outside the gene matches: 3. Germline CDR1 PRHDT, CDR2 FYEKMQ (reference sequence). CDR3 length: 15 residues. CDR3 DNA sequence: TGTGCCAGCAGCCCGAGCGGGAGGAGCACAGATACGCAGTATTTT. This gives the protein CASSPSGRSTDTQYF. The full variable domain, in which reference TRBV13 and TRBJ2-3 provide the parts outside the CDR3, is AAGVIQSPRHLIKEKRETATLKCYPIPRHDTVYWYQQGPGQDPQFLISFYEKMQSDKGSIPDRFSAQQFSDYHSELNMSSLELGDSALYFCASSPSGRSTDTQYFGPGTRLTVL.

The chain has TRBV10-1 and TRBJ2-7, with 9 bases that match TRBD1. Germline V CDR1 and CDR2: WNHNN, SYGVQD (reference sequence). The junction had 4 bases not matched to a gene; V was cut back by 8 bases and J by 2 bases. The CDR3 loop spans 13 amino acids. The CDR3 loop reads CASAQGATYEQYF. The CDR3 nucleotides are TGCGCCAGCGCACAGGGGGCCACCTACGAGCAGTACTTC.

In its sample, this clone was seen once. This chain uses TRBV7-9 with TRBJ1-1, with no clear D. Per germline, CDR1 SEHNR and CDR2 FQNEAQ (reference sequence). The CDR3 runs to 14 residues. Trimming removed 5 bases at V and 10 bases at J, with 20 bases between. The CDR3 DNA is TGTGCCAGCAGCCCCGAAGGTACGGGGATAAGAGCTTTCTTT. It yields the protein CASSPEGTGIRAFF. Complete variable domain (other parts from reference TRBV7-9 and TRBJ1-1): DTGVSQNPRHKITKRGQNVTFRCDPISEHNRLYWYRQTLGQGPEFLTYFQNEAQLEKSRLLSDRFSAERPKGSFSTLEIQRTEQGDSAMYLCASSPEGTGIRAFFGQGTRLTVV.

V and J are TRBV15 and TRBJ2-1, with TRBD2 matching over 8 bases. The CDR3 sequence is 16 residues long. Germline loops: CDR1 LNHNV, CDR2 YYDKDF (reference sequence). Trimming took 0 bases from V and 7 from J; bases not matched to a gene: 8. The CDR3 DNA follows: TGTGCCACCAGCAGAGATCCGGGAGGGTCAAGGAATGAGCAGTTCTTC. Encoded protein: CATSRDPGGSRNEQFF.

The chain couples TRBV29-1 to TRBJ2-7, with 8 bases matching TRBD2. Losses at the gene ends were 6 bases for V and 0 bases for J; bases not matched to a gene: 7. Per germline, CDR1 SQVTM and CDR2 ANQGSEA. There are 14 residues in the CDR3. The DNA of the CDR3 is TGCAGCGTGAGTCGGGCGGGGGGCTCCTACGAGCAGTACTTC. It encodes CSVSRAGGSYEQYF.

The genes are TRBV27 and TRBJ1-5; no clear D gene. Germline CDR1 MNHEY, CDR2 SMNVEV (reference sequence). The CDR3 spans 17 residues. Trimming left V 6 bases short and J 2 bases short, with 20 bases between. CDR3 DNA sequence: TGTGCCAGCAGCTCGTCTCCTTACGGGGAGCGCAATCAGCCCCAGCATTTT. Encoded protein: CASSSSPYGERNQPQHF.

This rearrangement joins TRBV9 to TRBJ2-7; 8 positions match TRBD1. The CDR3 has 14 residues. Germline lookup yields CDR1 SGDLS and CDR2 YYNGEE. V was clipped by 3 bases and J by 2 bases; unmatched bases: 4. Here the CDR3 reads CASSADRGPYEQYF. In nucleotides, the CDR3 is TGTGCCAGCAGCGCCGACAGGGGACCCTACGAGCAGTACTTC. Supplemented by reference TRBV9 and TRBJ2-7, the full variable domain reads DSGVTQTPKHLITATGQRVTLRCSPRSGDLSVYWYQQSLDQGLQFLIQYYNGEERAKGNILERFSAQQFPDLHSELNLSSLELGDSALYFCASSADRGPYEQYFGPGTRLTVT.

This chain connects TRBV4-2 to TRBJ2-7; tentative D call: TRBD2 (5 bases). V was shortened by 8 bases and J by 6 bases, with 14 bases between the two germline ends. The germline V gene has CDR1 LGHNA and CDR2 YNFKEQ. The CDR3 has 12 residues. This chain's CDR3 is CASSTAGSEQYF. The CDR3 coding sequence is TGTGCCAGCTCTACCGCTGGGAGCGAGCAGTACTTC.

The rearrangement links TRBV27 to TRBJ2-3; weak D call: TRBD1 (6 bases). In germline, CDR1 is MNHEY, CDR2 SMNVEV (reference sequence). The V end lost 2 bases, the J end lost 0 bases, and 12 bases lay between the germline ends. The CDR3 is 16 amino acids. The CDR3, as DNA: TGTGCCAGCAGTTTACATCGGGGACACAGCACAGATACGCAGTATTTT. Translated, it gives CASSLHRGHSTDTQYF.

The chain combines TRBV2 with TRBJ1-3, with D maybe TRBD1 (5 bases). V gave up 7 bases and J gave up 4 bases, with 14 bases separating them. Germline lookup yields CDR1 SNHLY and CDR2 FYNNEI. This CDR3 region has 14 residues. For the CDR3, the DNA is TGTGCCAGCACCCCCAGGGTGGTGGGAAACACCATATATTTT. Translated: CASTPRVVGNTIYF. The full variable domain, with the rest looked up from reference TRBV2 and TRBJ1-3, is EPEVTQTPSHQVTQMGQEVILRCVPISNHLYFYWYRQILGQKVEFLVSFYNNEISEKSEIFDDQFSVERPDGSNFTLKIRSTKLEDSAMYFCASTPRVVGNTIYFGEGSWLTVV.

The CDR3: CASTRQVSQETQYF. In DNA form, the CDR3 reads TGTGCCAGCACCCGACAGGTATCGCAAGAGACCCAGTACTTC. The rearrangement joins TRBV6-1 to TRBJ2-5; TRBD1 might be the D (6 bases). Germline V gene data show CDR1 as MNHNS and CDR2 as SASEGT. The CDR3 extends over 14 amino acids. With 7 bases removed from V and 2 bases from J, the gap between germline ends came to 14 bases.

The chain joins TRBV7-9 to TRBJ1-1; D uncertain. Trimming cost V 11 bases and J 1 base, with 8 bases left between them. The CDR3 has 11 residues. Germline values: CDR1 SEHNR, CDR2 FQNEAQ (reference sequence). As DNA, the CDR3 is TGTGCCGGTCAAGCGAACACTGAAGCTTTCTTT. This sequence encodes CAGQANTEAFF.

The chain employs TRBV6-1 and TRBJ2-7; TRBD2 matches at 10 bases. The CDR3 has 14 amino acids. From germline, CDR1 is MNHNS and CDR2 SASEGT. Losses at the gene ends were 3 bases for V and 6 bases for J; bases not matched to a gene: 5. The CDR3 coding sequence is TGTGCCAGCAGTGATTTTAGCGGGAGGCCCGAGCAGTACTTC. This translates into CASSDFSGRPEQYF.

This clone occurred a few times. DNA for the CDR3: TGCGCCAGCAGCTTGGGACTAGCGGGAGCCGGCCGGTTCTTC. Protein: CASSLGLAGAGRFF. V gene TRBV5-1 combines with J gene TRBJ2-1, with 12 bases matching TRBD2. Germline assignment: CDR1 SGHRS and CDR2 YFSETQ. The CDR3 has 14 residues. The V gene end was trimmed by 0 bases and the J gene end by 15 bases; junction bases not matched to a gene: 7. Full variable domain (missing parts from reference TRBV5-1 and TRBJ2-1): KAGVTQTPRYLIKTRGQQVTLSCSPISGHRSVSWYQQTPGQGLQFLFEYFSETQRNKGNFPGRFSGRQFSNSRSEMNVSTLELGDSALYLCASSLGLAGAGRFFGPGTRLTVL.

The rearrangement joins TRBV14 to TRBJ2-3; TRBD2 aligns across 9 bases. The CDR3 consists of 19 residues. Germline V CDR1 and CDR2: SGHDN, FVKESK. Trimming took 0 bases from V and 7 from J; bases not matched to a gene: 17. Here the CDR3 reads CASSQDEGAVLAGVNTQYF. In DNA form, the CDR3 reads TGTGCCAGCAGCCAAGATGAGGGGGCTGTTTTAGCGGGAGTGAATACGCAGTATTTT.

On this clone itself: In the same sample, other DNA sequences code for this CDR3. The genes are TRBV27 and TRBJ1-1, with no clear D. V lost 2 bases to trimming and J lost 0 bases, with 7 bases between them. The CDR3 totals 14 residues. From germline, CDR1 is MNHEY and CDR2 SMNVEV (reference sequence). The CDR3, as DNA: TGTGCCAGCAGTTTACCCGGGATGAACACTGAAGCTTTCTTT. It is translated as CASSLPGMNTEAFF.

The rearrangement joins TRBV28 to TRBJ2-5, with D tentatively TRBD1 (5 bases). The tail of the sequence fits TRBJ2-7 better, so the J call may be wrong. This CDR3 comprises 14 residues. CDR1 and CDR2 from the germline V gene are MDHEN and SYDVKM. This CDR3 is CASSLGRASYEQYF. The CDR3, as DNA: TGTGCCAGCAGTTTGGGCAGGGCCTCCTACGAGCAGTACTTC.

The chain employs TRBV5-1 and TRBJ2-7; the match to TRBD2 covers 7 bases. With 0 bases clipped from V and 4 bases from J, the junction kept 7 bases outside the gene matches. This CDR3 is built from 15 residues. CDR1 and CDR2 (germline): SGHRS, YFSETQ. The DNA for the CDR3 is TGCGCCAGCAGCTTGGCCAGGACTAGTACTTACGAGCAGTACTTC. Its protein is CASSLARTSTYEQYF.

Only one count was recorded for this clone. This CDR3 reads CASSHRNYGYTF. The CDR3 DNA reads as TGTGCCAGCAGCCACAGAAACTATGGCTACACCTTC. The chain joins TRBV11-2 to TRBJ1-2, with D unresolved. Germline V gene sequence: CDR1 SGHAT, CDR2 FQNNGV. This CDR3 is 12 amino acids long. The V end lost 5 bases, the J end lost 2 bases, and 6 bases lay between the germline ends.

This chain links TRBV4-1 with TRBJ2-7; tentatively, D is TRBD1 (5 bases). This CDR3 comprises 14 residues. Deletions cut 1 base from V and 2 bases from J, with 9 bases between. CDR1 and CDR2 from the germline V gene are MGHRA and YSYEKL. In DNA form, the CDR3 reads TGCGCCAGCAGCCAAGGAAGGGGAACCTACGAGCAGTACTTC. It specifies CASSQGRGTYEQYF.

V is TRBV7-9 and J is TRBJ2-3, with D tentatively TRBD2 (5 bases). Germline V gene sequence: CDR1 SEHNR, CDR2 FQNEAQ (reference sequence). The CDR3 is 16 residues long. Trimming shortened V by 5 bases and J by 0 bases, and 15 bases separated the two germline ends. The CDR3 sequence: CASSLTRLGSTDTQYF. The CDR3 DNA reads as TGTGCCAGCAGCCTTACTAGATTGGGAAGCACAGATACGCAGTATTTT.

CDR3 nucleotide sequence: TGTGCCTGGAGTCGGCAGGACCAAGAGACCCAGTACTTC. Protein: CAWSRQDQETQYF. The V gene is TRBV30, the J gene TRBJ2-5; D remains ambiguous. In germline, CDR1 is GTSNPN, CDR2 SVGIG (reference sequence). This CDR3 is built from 13 residues. The V gene lost 2 bases and the J gene lost 0 bases, with 7 bases spanning the gap.